Only a few counts were recorded for the clone carrying this T cell receptor (beta chain). Its specificity is not known. Germline V gene data show CDR1 as LGHNA and CDR2 as YNFKEQ. Trimming took 4 bases from V and 2 from J, leaving 11 bases between them. The CDR3 length is 14 residues. This sample stems from a study of post-analysis software for immune sequencing data. About the study: Patients had relapsing-remitting, secondary progressive or progressive-relapsing multiple sclerosis; some lacked subtype.

Built from TCR beta cDNA, the libraries had unique molecular identifiers in them. In TCRdb, the PCR reads were re-called with MiXCR into one record per CDR3 protein. Found here are 150,000 to 200,000 distinct CDR3 sequences, over 25% of them singletons; the top ten hold less than 1.6%. Whole-study findings and limits: The study found significantly lower normalized Chao1 diversity in multiple sclerosis patients than in controls. With TRBV5-6, TRBV5-1 and TRBV20-1 included, about 5 TRBV segments were more frequent in patients than in controls. Strong same-batch co-clustering of samples appeared with F measure clustering.

This chain links TRBV4-2 with TRBJ1-1; no firm D call. The receptor's source is a girl between 5 and 17 years old with multiple sclerosis. Specimen: blood. CDR3 amino acids: CASSLRRTNTEAFF. The CDR3 bases are TGTGCCAGCAGCCTTCGGCGGACCAACACTGAAGCTTTCTTT.